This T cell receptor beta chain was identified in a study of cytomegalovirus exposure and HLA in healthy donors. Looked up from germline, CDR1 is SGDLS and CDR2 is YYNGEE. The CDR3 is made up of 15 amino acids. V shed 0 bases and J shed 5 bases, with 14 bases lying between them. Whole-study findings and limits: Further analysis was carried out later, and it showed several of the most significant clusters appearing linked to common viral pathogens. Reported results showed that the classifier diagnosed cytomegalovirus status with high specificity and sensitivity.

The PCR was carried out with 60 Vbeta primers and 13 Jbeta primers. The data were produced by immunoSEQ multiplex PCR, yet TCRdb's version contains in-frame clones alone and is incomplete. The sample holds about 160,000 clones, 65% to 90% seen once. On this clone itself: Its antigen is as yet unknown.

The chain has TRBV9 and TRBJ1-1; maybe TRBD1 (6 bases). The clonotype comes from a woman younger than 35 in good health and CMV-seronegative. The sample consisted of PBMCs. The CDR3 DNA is TGTGCCAGCAGCGTAGATTCCGGGGGGCGGACTGAAGCTTTCTTT. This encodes CASSVDSGGRTEAFF.